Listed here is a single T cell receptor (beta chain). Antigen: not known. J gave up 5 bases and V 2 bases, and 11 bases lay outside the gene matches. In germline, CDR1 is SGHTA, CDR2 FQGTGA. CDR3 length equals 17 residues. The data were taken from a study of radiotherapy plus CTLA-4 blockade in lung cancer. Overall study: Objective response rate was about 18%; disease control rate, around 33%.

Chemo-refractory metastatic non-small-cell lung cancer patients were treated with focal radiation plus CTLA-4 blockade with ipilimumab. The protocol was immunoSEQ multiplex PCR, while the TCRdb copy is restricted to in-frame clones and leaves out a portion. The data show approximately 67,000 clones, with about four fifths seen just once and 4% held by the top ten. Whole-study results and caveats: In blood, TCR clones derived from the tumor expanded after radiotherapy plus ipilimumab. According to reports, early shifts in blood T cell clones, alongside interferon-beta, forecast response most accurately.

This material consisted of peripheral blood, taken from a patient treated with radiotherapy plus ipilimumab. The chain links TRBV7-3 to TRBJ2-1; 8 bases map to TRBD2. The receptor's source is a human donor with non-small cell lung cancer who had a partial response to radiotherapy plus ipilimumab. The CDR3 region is CASSLHPLSGSHNEQFF. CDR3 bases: TGTGCCAGCAGCTTACACCCTCTCAGCGGGAGCCACAATGAGCAGTTCTTC.